This TCR beta chain comes out of a study of blood T cell repertoires in COVID-19. V dropped 3 bases and J dropped 5 bases, with 6 bases sitting between them. CDR1 SGHRS and CDR2 YFSETQ come from the germline V gene. The CDR3 has 11 amino acids. Data came from immunoSEQ multiplex PCR; TCRdb stores just in-frame clones and leaves some out. The sample holds 650,000 to 800,000 clones, around 89% seen once. This clone appeared a single time. V and J are TRBV5-1 and TRBJ2-7, with D unclear. This TCR derives from a woman in her late teens or twenties with acute or convalescent COVID-19. Material: peripheral blood. The CDR3: CASSYLNEQYF. The CDR3 nucleotides read TGCGCCAGCAGCTACTTGAACGAGCAGTACTTC.